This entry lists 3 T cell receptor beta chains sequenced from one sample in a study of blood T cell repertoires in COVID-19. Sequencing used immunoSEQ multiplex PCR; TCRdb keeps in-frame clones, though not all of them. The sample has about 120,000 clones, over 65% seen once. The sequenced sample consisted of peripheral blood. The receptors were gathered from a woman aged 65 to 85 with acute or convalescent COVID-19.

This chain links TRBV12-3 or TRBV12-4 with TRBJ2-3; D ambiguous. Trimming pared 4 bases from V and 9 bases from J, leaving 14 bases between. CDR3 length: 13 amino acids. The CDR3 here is CASSSKTYGTQYF. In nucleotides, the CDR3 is TGTGCCAGCAGTTCAAAAACATACGGGACGCAGTATTTT.

This chain's CDR3 is CAISESRGYEQYV. The CDR3 DNA sequence: TGTGCCATCAGTGAGTCCCGGGGGTACGAGCAGTACGTC. The gene calls are TRBV10-3 and TRBJ2-7; tentative D call: TRBD2 (6 bases). CDR1 is ENHRY, CDR2 SYGVKD, per germline. This CDR3 has 13 residues. The V end lost 0 bases, the J end lost 4 bases, and 7 bases lay between the germline ends.

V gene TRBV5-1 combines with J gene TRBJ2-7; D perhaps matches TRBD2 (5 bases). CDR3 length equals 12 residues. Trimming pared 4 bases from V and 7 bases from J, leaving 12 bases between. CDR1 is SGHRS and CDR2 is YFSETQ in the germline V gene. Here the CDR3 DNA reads TGCGCCAGCAGCCGGTCCGGGAAAGAGCAGTACGTC. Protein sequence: CASSRSGKEQYV.